A single sample gave rise to the 6 T cell receptor beta chains below, sequenced in a study of blood T cell repertoires in COVID-19. TCRdb's table, derived via immunoSEQ multiplex PCR, lists solely in-frame clones and lacks some. The sample consists of some 250,000 clones, approximately 91% of them appearing once. Sequences were obtained from peripheral blood. These receptors all come from a human donor in a cohort sampled during active COVID-19.

The chain joins TRBV25-1 to TRBJ2-6; unclear D gene. This CDR3 is built from 14 residues. V gave up 4 bases and J gave up 8 bases, with 12 bases separating them. Germline values: CDR1 MGHDK, CDR2 SYGVNS. CDR3 in DNA: TGTGCCAGCAGTGGGTGGGCTGGAACCAACGTCCTGACTTTC. This sequence encodes CASSGWAGTNVLTF. The whole variable domain, filled in from reference TRBV25-1 and TRBJ2-6, reads EADIYQTPRYLVIGTGKKITLECSQTMGHDKMYWYQQDPGMELHLIHYSYGVNSTEKGDLSSESTVSRIRTEHFPLTLESARPSHTSQYLCASSGWAGTNVLTFGAGSRLTVL.

The chain joins TRBV5-4 to TRBJ1-5, with D perhaps matching TRBD1 (6 bases). The germline V and J ends were trimmed by 1 base and 3 bases, with 8 bases remaining between them. CDR3 length equals 14 residues. Germline assignment: CDR1 SGHNT and CDR2 YYREEE (reference sequence). The CDR3 DNA sequence: TGTGCCAGCAGCTTGCAGGGGCCCAATCAGCCCCAGCATTTT. Protein product: CASSLQGPNQPQHF. Full variable domain (missing parts from reference TRBV5-4 and TRBJ1-5): ETGVTQSPTHLIKTRGQQVTLRCSSQSGHNTVSWYQQALGQGPQFIFQYYREEENGRGNFPPRFSGLQFPNYSSELNVNALELDDSALYLCASSLQGPNQPQHFGDGTRLSIL.

The chain recombines TRBV7-3 with TRBJ1-4, with 7 bases that match TRBD1. Germline CDR1 reads SGHTA; CDR2 reads FQGTGA. The CDR3 is made up of 16 amino acids. J gave up 7 bases and V 2 bases, and 10 bases lay outside the gene matches. This CDR3 is CASSLHRQGLREKLFF. CDR3 sequence (DNA): TGTGCCAGCAGCTTACACAGACAGGGCCTTCGTGAAAAACTGTTTTTT.

The V call is TRBV9, the J call TRBJ2-7, with 9 bases identical to TRBD2. The CDR3 consists of 17 residues. Germline-derived CDR1 and CDR2 are SGDLS and YYNGEE. V gave up 4 bases and J gave up 4 bases; unmatched junction bases: 15. DNA for the CDR3: TGTGCCAGCAGCCCTGAAGTAGGGGCGGGGGGGCTGTACGAGCAGTACTTC. This encodes CASSPEVGAGGLYEQYF. Together with reference TRBV9 and TRBJ2-7, the CDR3 gives the full variable domain: DSGVTQTPKHLITATGQRVTLRCSPRSGDLSVYWYQQSLDQGLQFLIQYYNGEERAKGNILERFSAQQFPDLHSELNLSSLELGDSALYFCASSPEVGAGGLYEQYFGPGTRLTVT.

The CDR3 loop reads CASRPDRGYEQYF. The CDR3 nucleotides are TGTGCCAGCCGCCCCGACAGGGGCTACGAGCAGTACTTC. V gene TRBV27 combines with J gene TRBJ2-7; 8 positions agree with TRBD1. Germline V gene data show CDR1 as MNHEY and CDR2 as SMNVEV (reference sequence). CDR3 size: 13 residues. V lost 8 bases, J lost 3 bases, and 6 bases stayed unmatched.

The chain combines TRBV2 with TRBJ2-3; TRBD2 agrees at 10 bases. CDR3 size: 16 residues. The V gene end was trimmed by 2 bases and the J gene end by 6 bases; junction bases not matched to a gene: 8. Germline lookup yields CDR1 SNHLY and CDR2 FYNNEI. The CDR3 nucleotides are TGTGCCAGCAGTGAATGGCTAGCGGGAGCCAGGGATACGCAGTATTTT. Protein product: CASSEWLAGARDTQYF.